One and the same sample provided the 30 T cell receptor beta chains below, sequenced in a study of cytotoxic CD8 clonotypes in ibrutinib-treated CLL. Measured with immunoSEQ multiplex PCR; TCRdb has only the in-frame clones, and not every one. The table lists about 140,000 clones, less than 95% of them singletons. The sequenced sample was PBMCs, obtained after 12 months of ibrutinib treatment. These receptors were taken from a human donor with chronic lymphocytic leukemia.

The chain uses TRBV7-2 and TRBJ2-3; 10 bases are shared with TRBD1. Trimming at V came to 5 bases and at J to 0 bases, leaving 5 bases not matched to a gene. The CDR3 length is 16 residues. The V gene's germline CDR1 is SGHTA and CDR2 FQGNSA. CDR3 nucleotides: TGTGCCAGCAGCGCCGGGACAGGGGAGAGCACAGATACGCAGTATTTT. The encoded protein is CASSAGTGESTDTQYF.

The gene calls are TRBV7-9 and TRBJ2-7; 14 bases are a match to TRBD2. Germline V gene data show CDR1 as SEHNR and CDR2 as FQNEAQ (reference sequence). J lost 3 bases, V lost 5 bases, and 3 bases had no gene match. There are 15 residues in the CDR3. The chain's CDR3 is CASSPGTSGGYEQYF. DNA of the CDR3: TGTGCCAGCAGCCCCGGGACTAGCGGGGGCTACGAGCAGTACTTC.

The genes are TRBV15 and TRBJ1-4; D gene uncertain. Germline CDR1 reads LNHNV; CDR2 reads YYDKDF (reference sequence). CDR3 length: 15 amino acids. With 0 bases removed from V and 5 bases from J, the gap between germline ends came to 10 bases. The CDR3, as DNA: TGTGCCACCAGCAGAGATCAACAGCTAAATGAAAAACTGTTTTTT. Translated, it gives CATSRDQQLNEKLFF.

The V gene is TRBV5-1, the J gene TRBJ2-1, with D possibly matching TRBD2 (6 bases). Germline-derived CDR1 and CDR2 are SGHRS and YFSETQ. CDR3 size: 11 residues. The V gene lost 4 bases and the J gene lost 14 bases, with 13 bases spanning the gap. The CDR3 nucleotides are TGCGCCAGCAGCCAGGGACTTAGGGAGTTCTTC. Its protein product is CASSQGLREFF.

The gene calls are TRBV5-1 and TRBJ2-4; the match to TRBD2 covers 11 bases. The CDR3 is 17 residues long. V lost 1 base, J lost 3 bases, and 6 bases stayed unmatched. In germline, CDR1 is SGHRS, CDR2 YFSETQ. The CDR3 sequence is CASSLSSGRFDKNIQYF. The CDR3 nucleotides are TGCGCCAGCAGCTTGTCTAGCGGGAGGTTCGACAAAAACATTCAGTACTTC.

The genes are TRBV6-5 and TRBJ1-1, with D possibly being TRBD1 (6 bases). Germline CDR1 reads MNHEY; CDR2 reads SVGAGI. The V gene lost 0 bases and the J gene lost 1 base, with 9 bases spanning the gap. This CDR3 is 15 amino acids long. The CDR3 nucleotides are TGTGCCAGCAGTTACTCGGGGGCCCCGAACACTGAAGCTTTCTTT. The encoded protein is CASSYSGAPNTEAFF.

The chain couples TRBV23-1 to TRBJ2-1; the D gene is possibly TRBD1 (5 bases). TRBV23-1 is an ORF; its function is uncertain. The CDR3 has 15 amino acids. V was pared by 0 bases and J by 5 bases, with 11 bases between. CDR3 loop: CASSQSPREHNEQFF. Here the CDR3 DNA reads TGCGCCAGCAGTCAATCACCCAGGGAACACAATGAGCAGTTCTTC.

The count of this clone is one. This rearrangement joins TRBV7-9 to TRBJ2-1; D not certain. Between the trimmed V and J ends, which lost 2 bases and 10 bases, there was a span of 9 bases. Germline V lookup: CDR1 SEHNR, CDR2 FQNEAQ (reference sequence). The CDR3 spans 12 residues. CDR3 sequence reads: CASSLTISEQFF. The CDR3 coding sequence is TGTGCCAGCAGCTTAACAATTTCCGAGCAGTTCTTC. Using reference TRBV7-9 and TRBJ2-1 for the parts outside the CDR3, the full variable domain is DTGVSQNPRHKITKRGQNVTFRCDPISEHNRLYWYRQTLGQGPEFLTYFQNEAQLEKSRLLSDRFSAERPKGSFSTLEIQRTEQGDSAMYLCASSLTISEQFFGPGTRLTVL.

The chain combines TRBV28 with TRBJ2-7, with TRBD1 matching 8 bases. CDR3 length equals 14 residues. V was clipped by 6 bases and J by 0 bases; unmatched bases: 4. Per germline, CDR1 MDHEN and CDR2 SYDVKM. This CDR3 is CASRFDRGSYEQYF. As DNA, the CDR3 is TGTGCCAGCAGGTTCGACAGGGGCTCCTACGAGCAGTACTTC.

This chain joins TRBV29-1 and TRBJ2-5; the D gene is possibly TRBD2 (5 bases). Deletions cut 7 bases from V and 2 bases from J, with 14 bases between. Germline lookup yields CDR1 SQVTM and CDR2 ANQGSEA. There are 13 residues in the CDR3. This CDR3 reads CSGFAGGQETQYF. DNA for the CDR3: TGCAGCGGCTTCGCAGGAGGACAAGAGACCCAGTACTTC.

This clone was counted once. The J gene is TRBJ1-2, the V gene TRBV25-1; no reliable D call. Trimming removed 1 base at V and 4 bases at J, with 13 bases between. The CDR3 runs to 15 residues. Germline V CDR1 and CDR2: MGHDK, SYGVNS. CDR3 coding DNA: TGTGCCAGCAGTGAATCCCCCCAGACTCTCTATGGCTACACCTTC. The encoded protein is CASSESPQTLYGYTF.

J is TRBJ2-3 and V is TRBV28; D is perhaps TRBD2 (6 bases). V was trimmed by 5 bases and J by 4 bases, leaving 19 bases between them. Per germline, CDR1 MDHEN and CDR2 SYDVKM. There are 16 residues in the CDR3. The CDR3 DNA is TGTGCCAGCAGTCAACGCCGGGACTCCACCCCAGATACGCAGTATTTT. Translated: CASSQRRDSTPDTQYF. The full variable domain, in which reference TRBV28 and TRBJ2-3 provide the parts outside the CDR3, is DVKVTQSSRYLVKRTGEKVFLECVQDMDHENMFWYRQDPGLGLRLIYFSYDVKMKEKGDIPEGYSVSREKKERFSLILESASTNQTSMYLCASSQRRDSTPDTQYFGPGTRLTVL.

V and J are TRBV2 and TRBJ2-1, with TRBD2 as a possible D gene (6 bases). The CDR3 contains 14 residues. The V end lost 10 bases, the J end lost 0 bases, and 13 bases lay between the germline ends. Germline V gene sequence: CDR1 SNHLY, CDR2 FYNNEI. The DNA for the CDR3 is TGTGCCACCAGAGGAGGGAGCTCCTACAATGAGCAGTTCTTC. Its protein product is CATRGGSSYNEQFF.

This chain connects TRBV27 to TRBJ2-1; the D gene is possibly TRBD2 (5 bases). The CDR3 loop spans 15 amino acids. Germline CDR1 is MNHEY and CDR2 is SMNVEV (reference sequence). V dropped 3 bases and J dropped 4 bases, with 13 bases sitting between them. DNA for the CDR3: TGTGCCAGCAGTTTGGGTCGGGAACCTTACAATGAGCAGTTCTTC. It is translated as CASSLGREPYNEQFF.

About this clone itself: The junction differs from germline at one of its ends, possibly a read error. The chain links TRBV27 to TRBJ1-5; D is undetermined. The V gene's germline CDR1 is MNHEY and CDR2 SMNVEV (reference sequence). This CDR3 contains 14 residues. CDR3: CASSFRYSDQPQHF. The CDR3 DNA follows: TGTGCCAGCAGCTTCAGGTATAGCGATCAGCCCCAGCATTTT.

Here the CDR3 reads CATKPGAGGDYEQYF. The CDR3 nucleotides are TGTGCCACCAAGCCTGGGGCGGGAGGGGATTACGAGCAGTACTTC. The V and J genes are TRBV19 and TRBJ2-7; TRBD2 matches at 9 bases. Per germline, CDR1 LNHDA and CDR2 SQIVND (reference sequence). V trimming: 10 bases; J trimming: 4 bases; junction bases outside the gene matches: 14. This CDR3 has 15 amino acids.

The chain employs TRBV28 and TRBJ2-7, with D perhaps TRBD1 (5 bases). The V end was cut by 6 bases, the J end by 3 bases, with 9 bases between. The CDR3 totals 12 residues. The germline V gene has CDR1 MDHEN and CDR2 SYDVKM. This chain's CDR3 is CASRNRYYEQYF. The DNA of the CDR3 is TGTGCCAGCAGAAACAGGTACTACGAGCAGTACTTC.

The chain uses TRBV9 and TRBJ1-3; TRBD1 might be the D (6 bases). V lost 4 bases, J lost 3 bases, and 26 bases lay in between. CDR3 length: 19 residues. Germline V gives CDR1 SGDLS, CDR2 YYNGEE. The CDR3 here is CASSQTSGERVMSGNTIYF. The CDR3 DNA follows: TGTGCCAGCAGCCAGACCTCAGGGGAACGAGTGATGAGTGGAAACACCATATATTTT.

The genes are TRBV5-5 and TRBJ2-1; possibly TRBD1 for D (6 bases). CDR3 length: 15 amino acids. V lost 2 bases and J 5 bases, leaving 14 bases between the germline ends. Germline CDR1 is SGHKS and CDR2 is YYEKEE (reference sequence). In DNA, the CDR3 is TGTGCCAGCAGCTTTCACGGACAGATGGACAATGAGCAGTTCTTC. It encodes CASSFHGQMDNEQFF.

V and J are TRBV13 and TRBJ2-7; the D call may be TRBD1 or TRBD2 (5 bases each). The CDR3 extends over 15 amino acids. Trimming removed 4 bases at V and 2 bases at J, with 15 bases between. Germline CDR1 and CDR2: PRHDT and FYEKMQ (reference sequence). In nucleotides, the CDR3 is TGTGCCAGCAGCTCTACCGGGACGGCCGCCTACGAGCAGTACTTC. Amino acid sequence: CASSSTGTAAYEQYF.

This clone is a singleton in its sample. The genes are TRBV5-1 and TRBJ2-3, with 7 positions matching TRBD1. The ends lost 2 bases at V and 5 bases at J; junction bases unmatched: 11. CDR1 SGHRS and CDR2 YFSETQ come from the germline V gene. The CDR3 spans 16 residues. The DNA for the CDR3 is TGCGCCAGCAGCTTTCAGGGGGATATGTCCGTAGATACGCAGTATTTT. Encoded protein: CASSFQGDMSVDTQYF.

The V gene is TRBV28, the J gene TRBJ2-1; D is uncertain. This CDR3 spans 13 amino acids. Looked up from germline, CDR1 is MDHEN and CDR2 is SYDVKM. V lost 4 bases to trimming and J lost 10 bases, with 14 bases between them. The CDR3 sequence: CASSSPPLKEQFF. The CDR3, as DNA: TGTGCCAGCAGTTCCCCCCCCCTAAAGGAGCAGTTCTTC.

The V and J genes are TRBV7-9 and TRBJ2-5; D is ambiguous. The CDR3 totals 12 residues. Germline-derived CDR1 and CDR2 are SEHNR and FQNEAQ (reference sequence). V was pared by 4 bases and J by 1 base, with 4 bases between. The CDR3 bases are TGTGCCAGCAGCTCGGGCCAAGAGACCCAGTACTTC. Protein: CASSSGQETQYF.

The chain is built from TRBV28 and TRBJ2-1; TRBD1 aligns across 10 bases. Germline-derived CDR1 and CDR2 are MDHEN and SYDVKM. CDR3 size: 14 residues. Trimming took 3 bases from V and 8 from J; bases not matched to a gene: 4. The CDR3: CASSFWDRGDEQFF. As DNA, the CDR3 is TGTGCCAGCAGTTTTTGGGACAGGGGAGATGAGCAGTTCTTC.

V gene TRBV20-1 combines with J gene TRBJ2-5; weak D call: TRBD2 (5 bases). Looked up from germline, CDR1 is DFQATT and CDR2 is SNEGSKA (reference sequence). The CDR3 extends over 10 amino acids. Trimming removed 7 bases at V and 7 bases at J, with 10 bases between. The CDR3 DNA reads TGCAGTGTTCTCCGGGGGACCCAGTACTTC. Encoded protein: CSVLRGTQYF.

The chain employs TRBV7-9 and TRBJ1-1; tentative D call: TRBD1 (5 bases). Trimming left V 0 bases short and J 4 bases short, with 12 bases between. This CDR3 is 15 amino acids long. The V gene's germline CDR1 is SEHNR and CDR2 FQNEAQ (reference sequence). CDR3 nucleotides: TGTGCCAGCAGCTTAGCGGGAGGGGTGGCCACTGAAGCTTTCTTT. It codes for CASSLAGGVATEAFF.

The chain uses TRBV25-1 and TRBJ1-2; tentatively, D is TRBD1 (5 bases). V was cut by 6 bases and J by 6 bases, with 17 bases left in between. From germline, CDR1 is MGHDK and CDR2 SYGVNS. This CDR3 spans 14 amino acids. This CDR3 is CASRTAGVSDGYTF. Here the CDR3 DNA reads TGTGCCAGCAGAACCGCGGGGGTCTCGGATGGCTACACCTTC.

This clone has only one observation. This chain links TRBV19 with TRBJ1-4, with TRBD1 identical over 11 bases. V was pared by 3 bases and J by 9 bases, with 6 bases of the junction left unmatched. This CDR3 is built from 15 residues. The germline gives CDR1 LNHDA, CDR2 SQIVND (reference sequence). DNA of the CDR3: TGTGCCAGTAGTATCTCATCGGACAGGGGGCAAAAACTGTTTTTT. This sequence encodes CASSISSDRGQKLFF.

DNA of the CDR3: TGTGCCAGCAGCGCCCACAGTTTAAGGAACACTGAAGCTTTCTTT. Protein product: CASSAHSLRNTEAFF. This chain connects TRBV2 to TRBJ1-1; D is unresolved. CDR1 and CDR2 from the germline V gene are SNHLY and FYNNEI. This CDR3 contains 15 residues. The ends were cut back, 6 bases at V and 1 base at J, with 15 bases in the middle.

This sequence joins TRBV11-3 and TRBJ2-6, with 10 bases fitting TRBD1. The germline CDR1 and CDR2 sequences are SGHNT and YENEEA. J was trimmed by 1 base and V by 3 bases; bases with no gene match: 0. The CDR3 is 16 amino acids. CDR3 residues: CASSLGQGSGANVLTF. In DNA, the CDR3 is TGTGCCAGCAGCTTGGGACAGGGGTCTGGGGCCAACGTCCTGACTTTC. Full variable domain (outside the CDR3, taken from reference TRBV11-3 and TRBJ2-6): EAGVVQSPRYKIIEKKQPVAFWCNPISGHNTLYWYLQNLGQGPELLIRYENEEAVDDSQLPKDRFSAERLKGVDSTLKIQPAELGDSAVYLCASSLGQGSGANVLTFGAGSRLTVL.